Sequencing of this T cell receptor beta chain was carried out in a study of T-cell reconstitution after alpha-beta-depleted transplantation in children. Researchers prepared the TCRbeta library using unique molecular identifiers, the study reports. TCRdb ran MiXCR on the PCR reads and lists one entry per CDR3 protein. The repertoire includes some 200,000 distinct CDR3 sequences, roughly 11% of them detected once, and roughly 30% sits in the top ten. This clonotype was recorded many times. Trimming removed 5 bases from V and 0 bases from J, with 9 bases in between. The germline V gene encodes CDR1 SGHTA and CDR2 FQGTGA. The CDR3 is 14 amino acids.

This sequence joins TRBV7-3 and TRBJ2-3, with D perhaps given as TRBD1 or TRBD2 (5 bases each). The material was PBMCs, obtained before TCRalphabeta/CD19-depleted stem cell transplant. This clonotype was sampled from a child under two years old with acute myeloid leukemia, due to receive a stem cell transplant. The CDR3 DNA sequence: TGTGCCAGCAGCCACCGGGACAGCACAGATACGCAGTATTTT. Its translation: CASSHRDSTDTQYF.